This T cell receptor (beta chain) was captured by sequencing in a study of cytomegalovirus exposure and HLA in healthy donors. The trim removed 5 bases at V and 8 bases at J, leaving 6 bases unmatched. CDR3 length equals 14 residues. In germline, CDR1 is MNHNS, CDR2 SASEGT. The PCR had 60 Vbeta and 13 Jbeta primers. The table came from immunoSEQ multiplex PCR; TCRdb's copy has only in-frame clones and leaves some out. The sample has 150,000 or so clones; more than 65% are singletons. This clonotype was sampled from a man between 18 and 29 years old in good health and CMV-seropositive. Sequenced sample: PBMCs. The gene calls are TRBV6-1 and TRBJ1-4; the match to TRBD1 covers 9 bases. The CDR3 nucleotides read TGTGCCAGCAGTACGGGACAGGGACCAGAAAAACTGTTTTTT. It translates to CASSTGQGPEKLFF.